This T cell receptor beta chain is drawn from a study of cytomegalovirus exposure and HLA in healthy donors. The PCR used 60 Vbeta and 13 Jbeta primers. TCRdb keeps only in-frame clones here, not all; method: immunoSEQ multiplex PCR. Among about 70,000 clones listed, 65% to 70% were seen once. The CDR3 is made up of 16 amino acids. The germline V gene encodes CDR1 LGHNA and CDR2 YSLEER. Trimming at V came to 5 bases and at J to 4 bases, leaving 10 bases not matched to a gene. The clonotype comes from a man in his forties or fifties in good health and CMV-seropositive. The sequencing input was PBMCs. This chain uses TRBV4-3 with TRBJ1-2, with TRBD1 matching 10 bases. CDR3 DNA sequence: TGCGCCAGCAGCGACACCGGGACAGGGGCCCTCTATGGCTACACCTTC. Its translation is CASSDTGTGALYGYTF.